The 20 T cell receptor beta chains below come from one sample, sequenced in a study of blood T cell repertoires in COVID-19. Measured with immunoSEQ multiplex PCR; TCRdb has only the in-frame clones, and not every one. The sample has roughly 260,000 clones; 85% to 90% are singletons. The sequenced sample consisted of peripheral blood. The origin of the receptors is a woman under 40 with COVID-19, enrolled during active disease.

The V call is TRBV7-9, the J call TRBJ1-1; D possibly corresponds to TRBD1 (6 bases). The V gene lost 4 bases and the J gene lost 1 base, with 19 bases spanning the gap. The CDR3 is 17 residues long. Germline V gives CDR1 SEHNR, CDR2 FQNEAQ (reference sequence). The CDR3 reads CASSSGGGPRGNTEAFF. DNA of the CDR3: TGTGCCAGCAGCTCGGGAGGGGGTCCCCGGGGGAACACTGAAGCTTTCTTT.

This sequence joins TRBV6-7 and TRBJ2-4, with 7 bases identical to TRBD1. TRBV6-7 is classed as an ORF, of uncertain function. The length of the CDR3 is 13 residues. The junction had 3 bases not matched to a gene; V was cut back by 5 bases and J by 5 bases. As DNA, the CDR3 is TGTGCCAGCAGTGTTGACAGGGAAAACATTCAGTACTTC. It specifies CASSVDRENIQYF.

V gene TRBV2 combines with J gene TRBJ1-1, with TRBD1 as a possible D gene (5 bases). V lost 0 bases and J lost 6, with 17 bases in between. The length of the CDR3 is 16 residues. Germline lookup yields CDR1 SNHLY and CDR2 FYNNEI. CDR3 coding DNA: TGTGCCAGCAGTGAAGCGTCAGGGTGGCTGAGCGCTGAAGCTTTCTTT. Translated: CASSEASGWLSAEAFF.

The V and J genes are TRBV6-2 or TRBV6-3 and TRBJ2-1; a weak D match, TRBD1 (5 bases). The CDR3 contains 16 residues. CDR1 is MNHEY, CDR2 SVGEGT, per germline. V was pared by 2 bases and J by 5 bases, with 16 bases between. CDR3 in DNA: TGTGCCAGCAGTTACCTGAGTCTACAGGCCAACAATGAGCAGTTCTTC. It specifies CASSYLSLQANNEQFF.

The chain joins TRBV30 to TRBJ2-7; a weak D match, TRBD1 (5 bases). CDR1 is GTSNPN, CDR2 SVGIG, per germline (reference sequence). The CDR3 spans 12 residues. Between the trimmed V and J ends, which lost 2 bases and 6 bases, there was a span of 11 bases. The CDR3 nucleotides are TGTGCCTGGAGTCACCAGGGTCGCGAGCAGTACTTC. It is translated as CAWSHQGREQYF.

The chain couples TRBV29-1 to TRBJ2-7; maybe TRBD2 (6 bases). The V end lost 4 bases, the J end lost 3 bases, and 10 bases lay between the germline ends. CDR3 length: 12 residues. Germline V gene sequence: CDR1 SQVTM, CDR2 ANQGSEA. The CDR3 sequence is CSVVWRDYEQYF. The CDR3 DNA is TGCAGCGTTGTATGGCGGGACTACGAGCAGTACTTC.

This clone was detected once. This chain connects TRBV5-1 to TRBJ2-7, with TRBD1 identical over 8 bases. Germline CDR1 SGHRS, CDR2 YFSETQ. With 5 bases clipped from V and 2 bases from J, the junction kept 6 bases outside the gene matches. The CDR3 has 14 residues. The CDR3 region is CASRLVTGAYEQYF. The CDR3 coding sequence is TGCGCCAGCAGGCTGGTGACAGGGGCCTACGAGCAGTACTTC.

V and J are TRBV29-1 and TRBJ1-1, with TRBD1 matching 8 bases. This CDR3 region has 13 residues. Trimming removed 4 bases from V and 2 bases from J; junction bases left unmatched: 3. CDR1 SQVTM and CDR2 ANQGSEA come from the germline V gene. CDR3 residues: CSVGQGFNTEAFF. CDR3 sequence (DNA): TGCAGCGTTGGACAGGGGTTTAACACTGAAGCTTTCTTT.

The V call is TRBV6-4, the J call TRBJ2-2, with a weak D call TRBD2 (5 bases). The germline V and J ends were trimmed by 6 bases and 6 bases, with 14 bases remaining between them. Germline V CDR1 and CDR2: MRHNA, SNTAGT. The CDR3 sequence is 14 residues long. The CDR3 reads CASSASGHSGELFF. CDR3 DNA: TGTGCCAGCAGCGCCAGCGGTCATTCCGGGGAGCTGTTTTTT.

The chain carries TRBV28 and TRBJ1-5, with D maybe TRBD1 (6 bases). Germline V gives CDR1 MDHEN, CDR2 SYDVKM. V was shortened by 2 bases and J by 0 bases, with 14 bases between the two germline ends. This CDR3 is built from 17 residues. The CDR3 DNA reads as TGTGCCAGCAGTTTACCCCGGACAGTGTATAGCAATCAGCCCCAGCATTTT. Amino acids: CASSLPRTVYSNQPQHF.

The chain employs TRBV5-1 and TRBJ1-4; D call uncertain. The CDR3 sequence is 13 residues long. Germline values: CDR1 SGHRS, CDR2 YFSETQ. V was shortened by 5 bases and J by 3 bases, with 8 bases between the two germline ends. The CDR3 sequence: CASRQASNEKLFF. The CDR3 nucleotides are TGCGCCAGCAGGCAGGCTTCTAATGAAAAACTGTTTTTT.

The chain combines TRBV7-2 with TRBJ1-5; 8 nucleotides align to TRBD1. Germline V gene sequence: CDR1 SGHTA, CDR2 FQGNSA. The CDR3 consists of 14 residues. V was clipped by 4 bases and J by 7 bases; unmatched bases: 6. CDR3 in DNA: TGTGCCAGCAGCTCAGGACAGGGAGAGCAGCCCCAGCATTTT. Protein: CASSSGQGEQPQHF.

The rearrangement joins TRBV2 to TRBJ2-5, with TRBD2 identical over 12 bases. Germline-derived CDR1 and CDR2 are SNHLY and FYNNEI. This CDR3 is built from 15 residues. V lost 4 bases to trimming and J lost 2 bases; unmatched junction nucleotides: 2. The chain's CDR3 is CASSGGLAGQETQYF. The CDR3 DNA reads TGTGCCAGCAGTGGCGGACTAGCGGGACAAGAGACCCAGTACTTC.

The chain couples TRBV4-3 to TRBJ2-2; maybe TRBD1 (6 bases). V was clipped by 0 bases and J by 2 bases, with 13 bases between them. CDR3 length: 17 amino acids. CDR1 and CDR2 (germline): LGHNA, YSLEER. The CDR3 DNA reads TGCGCCAGCAGCCAAGATTTCAGGGGCGCAAACACCGGGGAGCTGTTTTTT. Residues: CASSQDFRGANTGELFF.

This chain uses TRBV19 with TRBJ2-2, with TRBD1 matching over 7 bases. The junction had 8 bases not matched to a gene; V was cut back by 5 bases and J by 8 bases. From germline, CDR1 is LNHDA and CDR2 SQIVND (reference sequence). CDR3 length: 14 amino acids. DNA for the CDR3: TGTGCCAGTAGTTTAACAGGGGCTCGAGGGGAGCTGTTTTTT. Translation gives CASSLTGARGELFF. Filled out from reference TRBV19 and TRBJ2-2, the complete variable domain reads DGGITQSPKYLFRKEGQNVTLSCEQNLNHDAMYWYRQDPGQGLRLIYYSQIVNDFQKGDIAEGYSVSREKKESFPLTVTSAQKNPTAFYLCASSLTGARGELFFGEGSRLTVL.

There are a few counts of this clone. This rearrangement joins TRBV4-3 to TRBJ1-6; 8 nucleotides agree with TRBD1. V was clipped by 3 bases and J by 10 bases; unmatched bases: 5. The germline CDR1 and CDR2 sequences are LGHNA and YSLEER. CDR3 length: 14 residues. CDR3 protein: CASSQTGAGSPLHF. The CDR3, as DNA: TGCGCCAGCAGCCAGACAGGGGCAGGGTCACCCCTCCACTTT.

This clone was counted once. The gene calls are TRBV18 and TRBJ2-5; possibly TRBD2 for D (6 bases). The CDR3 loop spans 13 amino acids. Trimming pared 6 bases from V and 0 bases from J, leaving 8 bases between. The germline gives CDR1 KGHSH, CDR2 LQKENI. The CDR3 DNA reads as TGTGCCAGCTCGTGGGGGGACCAAGAGACCCAGTACTTC. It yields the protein CASSWGDQETQYF.

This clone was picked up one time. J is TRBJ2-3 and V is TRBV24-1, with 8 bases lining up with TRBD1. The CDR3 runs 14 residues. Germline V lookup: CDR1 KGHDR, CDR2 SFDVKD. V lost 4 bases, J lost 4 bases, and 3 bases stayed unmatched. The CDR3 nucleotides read TGTGCCACCAGTGAGGGACAGGCGGCAGATACGCAGTATTTT. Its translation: CATSEGQAADTQYF.

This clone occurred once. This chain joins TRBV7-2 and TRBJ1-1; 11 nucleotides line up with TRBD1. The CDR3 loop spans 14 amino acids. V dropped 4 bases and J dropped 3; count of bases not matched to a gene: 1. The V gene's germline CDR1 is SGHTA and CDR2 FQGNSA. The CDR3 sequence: CASSWGQGDTEAFF. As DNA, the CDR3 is TGTGCCAGCAGCTGGGGACAGGGGGACACTGAAGCTTTCTTT.

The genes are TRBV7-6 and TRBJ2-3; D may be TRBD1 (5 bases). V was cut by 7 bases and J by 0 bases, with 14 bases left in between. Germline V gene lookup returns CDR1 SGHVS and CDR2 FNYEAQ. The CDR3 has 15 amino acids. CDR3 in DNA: TGTGCCAGCAACTCGGACACGGAAAGCACAGATACGCAGTATTTT. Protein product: CASNSDTESTDTQYF.